These 17 T cell receptor beta chains were all obtained from the same sample, sequenced in a study of T-cell reconstitution after alpha-beta-depleted transplantation in children. Unique molecular identifiers featured in how the TCRbeta library was prepared. TCRdb itself ran the PCR reads through MiXCR, one entry per CDR3 protein. The sample includes around 300,000 distinct CDR3 sequences, around a tenth of them seen just once. The sequenced sample was peripheral blood, obtained 180 days after TCRalphabeta/CD19-depleted stem cell transplant. The source is a male patient between 2 and 10 years old who had a stem cell transplant for chronic granulomatous disease, so the T cells may come from the graft donor.

This clonotype has more than one count but fewer than ten. The gene calls are TRBV25-1 and TRBJ2-4, with 9 bases that match TRBD1. Germline V gene lookup returns CDR1 MGHDK and CDR2 SYGVNS. V lost 3 bases to trimming and J lost 2 bases; unmatched junction nucleotides: 5. There are 16 residues in the CDR3. The CDR3 DNA sequence: TGTGCCAGCAGTGAGGGACAGGGTAAAACCAAAAACATTCAGTACTTC. Amino acid sequence: CASSEGQGKTKNIQYF.

This clonotype was recorded at least ten times. This chain connects TRBV15 to TRBJ1-1, with 7 nucleotides matching TRBD1. Germline V CDR1 and CDR2: LNHNV, YYDKDF (reference sequence). Losses at the gene ends were 3 bases for V and 7 bases for J; bases not matched to a gene: 5. The CDR3 consists of 13 residues. CDR3 region: CATSSRQGIEAFF. The CDR3 DNA is TGTGCCACCAGCAGTCGACAGGGCATTGAAGCTTTCTTT.

This clonotype appeared many times. V and J are TRBV29-1 and TRBJ2-2, with unresolved D. The CDR3 is made up of 13 amino acids. The germline V and J ends were trimmed by 4 bases and 1 base, with 7 bases remaining between them. CDR1 is SQVTM, CDR2 ANQGSEA, per germline. The CDR3 DNA is TGCAGCGTTGTATGGGGGAACACCGGGGAGCTGTTTTTT. Translated: CSVVWGNTGELFF.

As concerns this clonotype: One junction end disagrees with the germline gene, perhaps due to a read error. This rearrangement joins TRBV7-9 to TRBJ2-7; D is unclear. The CDR3 sequence is 13 residues long. Germline values: CDR1 SEHNR, CDR2 FQNEAQ (reference sequence). CDR3 nucleotides: TGTGCCAACAGCTTCCGAGACTCACACGAGCAGTACTTC. Translated, it gives CANSFRDSHEQYF.

This clonotype was counted at least ten times. CDR3 sequence reads: CSVSRDRGREQYF. The CDR3 region has the DNA TGCAGCGTTAGCCGGGACAGGGGGCGAGAGCAGTACTTC. The chain links TRBV29-1 to TRBJ2-7; 12 positions agree with TRBD1. CDR1 and CDR2 (germline): SQVTM, ANQGSEA. The trim removed 5 bases at V and 7 bases at J, leaving 6 bases unmatched. CDR3 length: 13 amino acids.

This clonotype has ten or more counts. The chain joins TRBV6-5 to TRBJ2-7; tentatively, D is TRBD1 (6 bases). There are 15 residues in the CDR3. V shed 0 bases and J shed 1 base, with 10 bases lying between them. Germline V lookup: CDR1 MNHEY, CDR2 SVGAGI. The DNA of the CDR3 is TGTGCCAGCAGTTACTCCTGGCAGGGGTCCTACGAGCAGTACTTC. Its protein is CASSYSWQGSYEQYF.

In its sample, this clonotype was seen many times. The CDR3 loop is CSGNRDPTDTQYF. The CDR3 DNA reads as TGCAGCGGAAACAGGGACCCCACAGATACGCAGTATTTT. This chain links TRBV29-1 with TRBJ2-3, with a tentative D call TRBD1 (6 bases). There are 13 residues in the CDR3. The ends were cut back, 7 bases at V and 2 bases at J, with 13 bases in the middle. Germline V gives CDR1 SQVTM, CDR2 ANQGSEA.

This clonotype was counted at least ten times. The chain links TRBV9 to TRBJ1-2; 10 nucleotides match TRBD1. Germline-derived CDR1 and CDR2 are SGDLS and YYNGEE. The CDR3 loop spans 17 amino acids. V shed 0 bases and J 7 bases; nucleotides not matched to a gene: 12. CDR3 sequence (DNA): TGTGCCAGCAGCGTAGTTACTGGACAGGGGGTTTCAAGTGGCTACACCTTC. Amino acid sequence: CASSVVTGQGVSSGYTF.

Ten or more counts support this clonotype. This rearrangement joins TRBV3-1 to TRBJ2-7; D may be TRBD1 or TRBD2 (5 bases each). The CDR3 has 13 amino acids. Trimming took 5 bases from V and 4 from J, leaving 12 bases between them. Germline CDR1 and CDR2: LGHDT and YNNKEL (reference sequence). The CDR3 is CASSGTDKYEQYF. For the CDR3, the DNA is TGTGCCAGCAGCGGGACCGACAAATACGAGCAGTACTTC.

This clonotype was seen more than once but under ten times. This sequence joins TRBV18 and TRBJ1-5; D ambiguous. The CDR3 has 13 amino acids. CDR1 and CDR2 (germline): KGHSH, LQKENI. The ends were cut back, 3 bases at V and 3 bases at J, with 6 bases in the middle. The chain's CDR3 is CASSPQVNQPQHF. The CDR3 DNA reads as TGTGCCAGCTCACCCCAGGTCAATCAGCCCCAGCATTTT.

This clonotype has ten or more counts. This chain's CDR3 is CRLAPDREQNTEAFF. CDR3 in DNA: TGCAGATTAGCCCCCGACAGGGAACAAAACACTGAAGCTTTCTTT. The V gene is TRBV20-1, the J gene TRBJ1-1; 7 nucleotides line up with TRBD1. The CDR3 sequence is 15 residues long. The germline CDR1 and CDR2 sequences are DFQATT and SNEGSKA (reference sequence).

This clonotype has just a few counts. The J gene is TRBJ2-3, the V gene TRBV11-2; TRBD2 agrees at 9 bases. V lost 0 bases, J lost 2 bases, and 6 bases stayed unmatched. CDR3 length equals 17 residues. Germline V gene sequence: CDR1 SGHAT, CDR2 FQNNGV. The CDR3 nucleotides are TGTGCCAGCAGCTTAGATCAAGCGGGGGGATCCACAGATACGCAGTATTTT. This gives the protein CASSLDQAGGSTDTQYF. Filled out from reference TRBV11-2 and TRBJ2-3, the complete variable domain reads EAGVAQSPRYKIIEKRQSVAFWCNPISGHATLYWYQQILGQGPKLLIQFQNNGVVDDSQLPKDRFSAERLKGVDSTLKIQPAKLEDSAVYLCASSLDQAGGSTDTQYFGPGTRLTVL.

This clonotype was counted many times. This sequence joins TRBV5-1 and TRBJ2-7; D is possibly TRBD1 or TRBD2 (6 bases each). CDR3 size: 15 residues. The V gene's germline CDR1 is SGHRS and CDR2 YFSETQ. The V end lost 2 bases, the J end lost 7 bases, and 19 bases lay between the germline ends. In DNA form, the CDR3 reads TGCGCCAGCAGCTTAGGGGGAGGCCTCCGAATTGAGCAGTACTTC. It is translated as CASSLGGGLRIEQYF.

This clonotype was detected many times. The chain links TRBV6-5 to TRBJ2-5; no clear D gene. Trimming pared 8 bases from V and 4 bases from J, leaving 11 bases between. CDR3 length: 12 residues. Germline V lookup: CDR1 MNHEY, CDR2 SVGAGI. The CDR3 reads CASSGYGETQYF. For the CDR3, the DNA is TGTGCCAGCTCTGGGTACGGAGAGACCCAGTACTTC.

In this sample, this clonotype turned up many times. This chain links TRBV6-5 with TRBJ1-5; TRBD1 aligns across 8 bases. The CDR3 consists of 14 residues. The ends lost 6 bases at V and 5 bases at J; junction bases unmatched: 6. CDR1 and CDR2 from the germline V gene are MNHEY and SVGAGI. The CDR3 DNA reads as TGTGCCAGCAGACGACAGGGGTTATATCAGCCCCAGCATTTT. This sequence encodes CASRRQGLYQPQHF.

A note on this clonotype: Sequence at one end of the junction differs from germline and may be a read error. The chain uses TRBV20-1 and TRBJ1-1; 7 bases agree with TRBD1. The CDR3 runs 10 residues. Germline CDR1 and CDR2: DFQATT and SNEGSKA (reference sequence). CDR3 region: CSAREDRAIF. The CDR3 DNA is TGCAGTGCTAGAGAAGACAGGGCGATCTTT.

This sequence joins TRBV20-1 and TRBJ2-5, with no clear D. Germline V gene sequence: CDR1 DFQATT, CDR2 SNEGSKA (reference sequence). Trimming removed 3 bases at V and 0 bases at J, with 11 bases between. The CDR3 has 14 amino acids. CDR3 nucleotides: TGCAGTGCTAGGCAGACCAGGTACCAAGAGACCCAGTACTTC. Encoded protein: CSARQTRYQETQYF.